This T cell receptor beta chain originates from a study of blood T cell repertoires in COVID-19. Study-wide background: T cells, B-cell-depleted T cells, or PBMCs supplied cDNA or gDNA.

J lost 1 base, V lost 5 bases, and 9 bases had no gene match. The CDR3 covers 16 residues. Per the germline V gene, CDR1 is SGHAT and CDR2 is FQNNGV. Authors' data handling: It was from reference gene primer amplification that nucleated cell counts were estimated. Libraries were prepared by immunoSEQ multiplex PCR; TCRdb keeps only in-frame clonotypes and omits some of them. D and trimming were read from the DNA, whereas the V and J calls and clone size are those reported in that table. In the table there are a few hundred thousand clones, 75% to 90% of which are singletons. The sequencing sample was made of peripheral blood. The chain couples TRBV11-2 to TRBJ1-1; TRBD1 matches at 8 bases. The TCR was taken from a man aged 30 to 45 who had recovered from COVID-19. CDR3 bases: TGTGCCAGCAGCGACGGACAGGGTATAACGAACACTGAAGCTTTCTTT. Translated: CASSDGQGITNTEAFF. Full variable domain (missing parts from reference TRBV11-2 and TRBJ1-1): EAGVAQSPRYKIIEKRQSVAFWCNPISGHATLYWYQQILGQGPKLLIQFQNNGVVDDSQLPKDRFSAERLKGVDSTLKIQPAKLEDSAVYLCASSDGQGITNTEAFFGQGTRLTVV.